The rows below give T cell receptor beta chains drawn from one sample of a study of cytomegalovirus exposure and HLA in healthy donors. Data came from immunoSEQ multiplex PCR; TCRdb stores just in-frame clones and leaves some out. The table records over 110,000 clones, around four fifths of them present only once. The sequencing sample was made of PBMCs. These TCRs come from a female donor in good health and CMV-seronegative. CDR3s include the opening cysteine and the closing phenylalanine or tryptophan. D genes are given only for firm matches. Expanded clones get a size class; other rows say once, few or many, or leave the size out.

v_call: TRBV9; clone_size: NA; d_call: TRBD2; j_call: TRBJ2-3; cdr3_length: 18; cdr3_nt: TGTGCCAGCAGCTCCGGGACTAGCGGGGTCCTTAGCACAGATACGCAGTATTTT; cdr3_aa: CASSSGTSGVLSTDTQYF
v_call: TRBV28; clone_size: NA; d_call: NA; j_call: TRBJ2-7; cdr3_length: 13; cdr3_nt: TGTGCCAGCAGTTCAACAGGGTTGTGGGAGCAGTACTTC; cdr3_aa: CASSSTGLWEQYF
v_call: TRBV7-2; clone_size: NA; d_call: TRBD1; j_call: TRBJ2-5; cdr3_length: 14; cdr3_nt: TGTGCCAGCAGCTTAGGTCCAGGGGGAAAGGAGCAGTACTTC; cdr3_aa: CASSLGPGGKEQYF
v_call: TRBV5-1; clone_size: NA; d_call: TRBD1; j_call: TRBJ1-3; cdr3_length: 13; cdr3_nt: TGCGCCAGCAGCGGGGACAGGGGAGACACCATATATTTT; cdr3_aa: CASSGDRGDTIYF
v_call: TRBV15; clone_size: few; d_call: TRBD2; j_call: TRBJ2-2; cdr3_length: 17; cdr3_nt: TGTGCCACCAGCAGAGATCTCGGACTAGCGGGAACAGGGGAGCTGTTTTTT; cdr3_aa: CATSRDLGLAGTGELFF
v_call: TRBV29-1; clone_size: NA; d_call: NA; j_call: TRBJ2-3; cdr3_length: 12; cdr3_nt: TGCAGCGTGACTCGCCCCACAGATACGCAGTATTTT; cdr3_aa: CSVTRPTDTQYF
v_call: TRBV5-8; clone_size: NA; d_call: NA; j_call: TRBJ1-2; cdr3_length: 14; cdr3_nt: TGTGCCAGCAGCTTGATCCGGGTTTCCTATGGCTACACCTTC; cdr3_aa: CASSLIRVSYGYTF
v_call: TRBV28; clone_size: NA; d_call: TRBD1; j_call: TRBJ1-2; cdr3_length: 14; cdr3_nt: TGTGCCAGCAGTTTATCTAAAGGGACAGGTGGCTACACCTTC; cdr3_aa: CASSLSKGTGGYTF
v_call: TRBV7-9; clone_size: NA; d_call: NA; j_call: TRBJ2-3; cdr3_length: 15; cdr3_nt: TGTGCCAGCAGCCTCCGGGGCCCAAGGGGGGATACGCAGTATTTT; cdr3_aa: CASSLRGPRGDTQYF
v_call: TRBV18; clone_size: NA; d_call: TRBD1; j_call: TRBJ2-5; cdr3_length: 17; cdr3_nt: TGTGCCAGCTTCCCACGGCGCTCAGGGGGCGAGGGTGAGACCCAGTACTTC; cdr3_aa: CASFPRRSGGEGETQYF
v_call: TRBV5-6; clone_size: few; d_call: NA; j_call: TRBJ1-4; cdr3_length: 16; cdr3_nt: TGTGCCAGCAGCCTTACACCCGCTGCAACTAATGAAAAACTGTTTTTT; cdr3_aa: CASSLTPAATNEKLFF
v_call: TRBV6-5; clone_size: few; d_call: NA; j_call: TRBJ2-7; cdr3_length: 16; cdr3_nt: TGTGCCAGCAGTTACTCCCCGGACAGTCTTAACTACGAGCAGTACTTC; cdr3_aa: CASSYSPDSLNYEQYF
v_call: TRBV6-5; clone_size: NA; d_call: TRBD2; j_call: TRBJ2-3; cdr3_length: 15; cdr3_nt: TGTGCCAGCAGTGCCCCTAGCGGGGTGACAGATACGCAGTATTTT; cdr3_aa: CASSAPSGVTDTQYF
v_call: TRBV5-1; clone_size: NA; d_call: NA; j_call: TRBJ1-1; cdr3_length: 14; cdr3_nt: TGCGCCAGCAGCTCGCAGACGGGGAACACTGAAGCTTTCTTT; cdr3_aa: CASSSQTGNTEAFF
v_call: TRBV6-6; clone_size: NA; d_call: NA; j_call: TRBJ1-1; cdr3_length: 14; cdr3_nt: TGTGCCAGCAGGACCTCTGTAAGACGGGCTGAAGCTTTCTTT; cdr3_aa: CASRTSVRRAEAFF
v_call: TRBV7-2; clone_size: NA; d_call: TRBD2; j_call: TRBJ2-7; cdr3_length: 18; cdr3_nt: TGTGCCAGCAGCTTAGAGGGGATGGCGGGGGGACCACTAAGCCAGCAGTACTTC; cdr3_aa: CASSLEGMAGGPLSQQYF
v_call: TRBV7-9; clone_size: NA; d_call: TRBD1; j_call: TRBJ1-2; cdr3_length: 13; cdr3_nt: TGTGCCAGCAGCTCAACAACAGGGGTTGGCTACACCTTC; cdr3_aa: CASSSTTGVGYTF
v_call: TRBV18; clone_size: NA; d_call: NA; j_call: TRBJ1-3; cdr3_length: 17; cdr3_nt: TGTGCCAGCTCCTCCAACACATTCCGGGGTTCTGGAAACACCATATATTTT; cdr3_aa: CASSSNTFRGSGNTIYF
v_call: TRBV2; clone_size: NA; d_call: NA; j_call: TRBJ1-6; cdr3_length: 15; cdr3_nt: TGTGCCAGCAGTAGTGTTATGGGCCATAATTCACCCCTCCACTTT; cdr3_aa: CASSSVMGHNSPLHF
v_call: TRBV28; clone_size: NA; d_call: NA; j_call: TRBJ1-1; cdr3_length: 13; cdr3_nt: TGTGCCAGCACCCTGGGGTACCAGGGGGAAGCTTTCTTT; cdr3_aa: CASTLGYQGEAFF
v_call: TRBV6-1; clone_size: NA; d_call: NA; j_call: TRBJ1-2; cdr3_length: 13; cdr3_nt: TGTGCCAGCAGTCTCGACAGGAACTATGGCTACACCTTC; cdr3_aa: CASSLDRNYGYTF
v_call: TRBV5-1; clone_size: NA; d_call: NA; j_call: TRBJ2-1; cdr3_length: 16; cdr3_nt: TGCGCCAGCAGCTTGGTGGCGGGTCGATCCTACAATGAGCAGTTCTTC; cdr3_aa: CASSLVAGRSYNEQFF
v_call: TRBV27; clone_size: NA; d_call: TRBD1; j_call: TRBJ1-1; cdr3_length: 16; cdr3_nt: TGTGCCGGCAGTTTTTCCCAAGACAGGGCGAACACTGAAGCTTTCTTT; cdr3_aa: CAGSFSQDRANTEAFF